The present T cell receptor beta chain was sequenced within a study of blood T cell repertoires in COVID-19. Overall study: There were acute and convalescent COVID-19 samples, and they came from the United States, Italy and Spain. T cells, B-cell-depleted T cells, or PBMCs supplied cDNA or gDNA.

V dropped 2 bases and J dropped 4; count of bases not matched to a gene: 6. Looked up from germline, CDR1 is MNHEY and CDR2 is SVGAGI. This CDR3 contains 15 residues. Per the original methods: Reference gene primers were amplified, and this amplification served to estimate nucleated cell counts. Using immunoSEQ multiplex PCR, the repertoire was profiled, and TCRdb retains in-frame clones only, with some absent. Clone size and the V and J calls come from that table; the DNA yielded D and trimming. This table holds fewer than 300,000 clones, 83% found once. The genes are TRBV6-5 and TRBJ2-3; 7 positions agree with TRBD2. This receptor was identified in a woman in her fifties or sixties who had recovered from COVID-19. Material: peripheral blood. The CDR3 here is CASSYGGGPPDTQYF. DNA of the CDR3: TGTGCCAGCAGTTACGGGGGAGGGCCGCCAGATACGCAGTATTTT.